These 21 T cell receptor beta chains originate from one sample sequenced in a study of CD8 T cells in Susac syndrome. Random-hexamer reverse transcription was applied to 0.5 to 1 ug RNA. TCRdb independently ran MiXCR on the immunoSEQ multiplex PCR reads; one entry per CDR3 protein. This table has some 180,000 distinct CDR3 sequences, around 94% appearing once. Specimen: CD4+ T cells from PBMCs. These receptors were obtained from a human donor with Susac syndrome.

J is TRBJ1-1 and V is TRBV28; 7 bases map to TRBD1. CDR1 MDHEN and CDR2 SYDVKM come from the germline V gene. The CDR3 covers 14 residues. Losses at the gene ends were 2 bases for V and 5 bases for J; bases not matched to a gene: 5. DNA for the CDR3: TGTGCCAGCAGTTTACTCAGGGGGAAGACTGAAGCTTTCTTT. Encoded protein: CASSLLRGKTEAFF.

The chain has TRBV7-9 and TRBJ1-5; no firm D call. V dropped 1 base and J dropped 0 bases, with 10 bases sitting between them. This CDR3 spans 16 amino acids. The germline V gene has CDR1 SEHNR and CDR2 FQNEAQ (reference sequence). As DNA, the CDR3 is TGTGCCAGCAGCTTAGATGAACGGGCTAGCAATCAGCCCCAGCATTTT. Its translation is CASSLDERASNQPQHF. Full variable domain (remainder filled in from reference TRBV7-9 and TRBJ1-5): DTGVSQNPRHKITKRGQNVTFRCDPISEHNRLYWYRQTLGQGPEFLTYFQNEAQLEKSRLLSDRFSAERPKGSFSTLEIQRTEQGDSAMYLCASSLDERASNQPQHFGDGTRLSIL.

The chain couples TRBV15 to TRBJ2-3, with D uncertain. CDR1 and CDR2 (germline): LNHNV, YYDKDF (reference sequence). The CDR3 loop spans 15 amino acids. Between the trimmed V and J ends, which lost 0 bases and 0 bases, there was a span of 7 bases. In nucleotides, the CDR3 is TGTGCCACCAGCAGAGATCCCCTGAGCACAGATACGCAGTATTTT. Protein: CATSRDPLSTDTQYF.

CDR3: CASSSDSGNYGYTF. The CDR3 coding sequence is TGTGCCAGCAGCTCGGACAGCGGTAACTATGGCTACACCTTC. V usage is TRBV7-2 and J usage is TRBJ1-2, with D possibly matching TRBD1 (6 bases). CDR1 is SGHTA and CDR2 is FQGNSA in the germline V gene. Trimming stripped 4 bases from V and 1 base from J, with 10 bases between. The CDR3 loop spans 14 amino acids.

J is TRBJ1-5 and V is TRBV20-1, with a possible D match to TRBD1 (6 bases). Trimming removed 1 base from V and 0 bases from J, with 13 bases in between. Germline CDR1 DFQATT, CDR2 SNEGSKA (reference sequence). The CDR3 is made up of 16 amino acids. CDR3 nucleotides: TGCAGTGCTAGAGTTTTTACAGGGTCTAGCAATCAGCCCCAGCATTTT. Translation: CSARVFTGSSNQPQHF.

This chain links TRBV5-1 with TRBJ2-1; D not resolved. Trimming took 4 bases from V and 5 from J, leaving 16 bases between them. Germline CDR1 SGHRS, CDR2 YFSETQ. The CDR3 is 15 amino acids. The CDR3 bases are TGCGCCAGCAGCAAACGGAATCTCGGCCACAATGAGCAGTTCTTC. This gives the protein CASSKRNLGHNEQFF.

The CDR3 coding sequence is TGTGCCACCACATCGGCTGACAAGCCCAATGAGCAGTTCTTC. Its protein product is CATTSADKPNEQFF. The J gene is TRBJ2-1, the V gene TRBV6-6; D is unresolved. The CDR3 sequence is 14 residues long. V was pared by 10 bases and J by 6 bases, with 19 bases between. Germline V CDR1 and CDR2: MNHNY, SVGAGI (reference sequence).

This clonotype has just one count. In nucleotides, the CDR3 is TGTGCCAGCTCACCATCCGGGCCACTTGGAAACACCATATATTTT. It is translated as CASSPSGPLGNTIYF. The rearrangement joins TRBV18 to TRBJ1-3, with D uncertain. V gave up 2 bases and J gave up 3 bases, with 11 bases separating them. Germline values: CDR1 KGHSH, CDR2 LQKENI. The CDR3 sequence is 15 residues long.

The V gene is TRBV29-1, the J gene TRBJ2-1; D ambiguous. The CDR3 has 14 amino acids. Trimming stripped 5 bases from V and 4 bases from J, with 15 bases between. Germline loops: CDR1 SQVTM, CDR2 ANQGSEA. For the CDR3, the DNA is TGCAGCGTTCCGTACAGTGGGTCATACAATGAGCAGTTCTTC. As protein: CSVPYSGSYNEQFF.

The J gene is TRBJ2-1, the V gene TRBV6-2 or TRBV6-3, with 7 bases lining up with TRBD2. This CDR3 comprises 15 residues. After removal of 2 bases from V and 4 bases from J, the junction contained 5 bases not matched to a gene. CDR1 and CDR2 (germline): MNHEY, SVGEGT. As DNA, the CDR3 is TGTGCCAGCAGTTACCGCGGGAGATCTTACAATGAGCAGTTCTTC. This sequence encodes CASSYRGRSYNEQFF.

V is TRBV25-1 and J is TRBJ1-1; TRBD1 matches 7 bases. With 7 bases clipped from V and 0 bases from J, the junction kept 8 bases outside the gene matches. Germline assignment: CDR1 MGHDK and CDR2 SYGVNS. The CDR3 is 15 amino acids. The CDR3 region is CASTPTTGMNTEAFF. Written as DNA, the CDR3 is TGTGCCAGCACCCCAACGACAGGGATGAACACTGAAGCTTTCTTT.

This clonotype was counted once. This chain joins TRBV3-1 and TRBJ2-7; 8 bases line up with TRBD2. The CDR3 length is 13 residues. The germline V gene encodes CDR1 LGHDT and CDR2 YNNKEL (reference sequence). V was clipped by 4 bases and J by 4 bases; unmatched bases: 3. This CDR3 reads CASSPQRGYEQYF. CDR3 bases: TGTGCCAGCAGCCCACAGCGGGGGTACGAGCAGTACTTC.

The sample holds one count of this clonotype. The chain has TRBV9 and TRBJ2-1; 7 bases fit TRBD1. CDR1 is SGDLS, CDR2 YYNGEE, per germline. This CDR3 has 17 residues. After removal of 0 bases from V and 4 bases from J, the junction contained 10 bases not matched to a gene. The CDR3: CASSVGLPGQRYNEQFF. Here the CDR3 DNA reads TGTGCCAGCAGCGTAGGGCTGCCGGGACAGCGGTACAATGAGCAGTTCTTC.

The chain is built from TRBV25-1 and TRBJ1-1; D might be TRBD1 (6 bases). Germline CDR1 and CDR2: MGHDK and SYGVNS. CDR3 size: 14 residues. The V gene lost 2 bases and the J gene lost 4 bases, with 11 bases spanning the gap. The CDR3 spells CASSEGGRGTEAFF. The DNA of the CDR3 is TGTGCCAGCAGTGAAGGGGGGCGCGGCACTGAAGCTTTCTTT.

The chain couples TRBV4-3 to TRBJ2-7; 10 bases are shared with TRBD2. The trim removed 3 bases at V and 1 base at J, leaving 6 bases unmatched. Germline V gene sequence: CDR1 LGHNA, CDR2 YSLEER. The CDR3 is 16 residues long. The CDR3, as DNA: TGCGCCAGCAGCCACCTCCGGACTAGCGGTTCCTACGAGCAGTACTTC. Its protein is CASSHLRTSGSYEQYF.

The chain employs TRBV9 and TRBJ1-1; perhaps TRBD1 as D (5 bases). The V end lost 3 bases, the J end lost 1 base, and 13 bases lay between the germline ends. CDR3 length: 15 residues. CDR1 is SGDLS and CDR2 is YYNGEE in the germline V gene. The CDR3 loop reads CASSEMTGQNTEAFF. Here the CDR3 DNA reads TGTGCCAGCAGCGAAATGACTGGACAGAACACTGAAGCTTTCTTT.

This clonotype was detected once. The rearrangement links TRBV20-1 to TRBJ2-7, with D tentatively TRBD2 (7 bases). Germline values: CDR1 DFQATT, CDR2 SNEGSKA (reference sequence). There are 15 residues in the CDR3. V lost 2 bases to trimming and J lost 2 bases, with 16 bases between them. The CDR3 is CSARSRGAQAYEQYF. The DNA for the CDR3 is TGCAGTGCTAGATCTCGGGGGGCCCAAGCCTACGAGCAGTACTTC.

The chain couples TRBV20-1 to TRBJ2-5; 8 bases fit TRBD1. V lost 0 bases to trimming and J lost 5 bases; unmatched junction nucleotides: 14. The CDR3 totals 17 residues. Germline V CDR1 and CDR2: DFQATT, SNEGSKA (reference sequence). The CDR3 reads CSARDRIPGQGGETQYF. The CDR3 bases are TGCAGTGCTAGAGATCGCATACCCGGACAGGGCGGGGAGACCCAGTACTTC.

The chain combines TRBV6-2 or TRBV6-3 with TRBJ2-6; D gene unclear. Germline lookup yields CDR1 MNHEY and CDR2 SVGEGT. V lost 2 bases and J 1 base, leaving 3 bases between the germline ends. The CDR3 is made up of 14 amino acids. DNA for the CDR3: TGTGCCAGCAGTTACCTTTCTGGGGCCAACGTCCTGACTTTC. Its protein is CASSYLSGANVLTF.

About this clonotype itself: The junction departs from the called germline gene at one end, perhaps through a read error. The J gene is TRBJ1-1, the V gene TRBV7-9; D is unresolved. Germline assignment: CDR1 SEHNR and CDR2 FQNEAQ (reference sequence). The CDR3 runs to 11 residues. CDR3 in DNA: TGTGCCAACAGCCTCTTCACTGAAGCTTTCTTT. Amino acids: CANSLFTEAFF.

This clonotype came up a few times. The CDR3 sequence is CASSAKNIQYF. Written as DNA, the CDR3 is TGTGCCAGCAGCGCGAAAAACATTCAGTACTTC. The chain employs TRBV6-6 and TRBJ2-4; D unclear. The length of the CDR3 is 11 residues. Germline V gives CDR1 MNHNY, CDR2 SVGAGI (reference sequence). V lost 6 bases and J lost 4, with 4 bases in between.